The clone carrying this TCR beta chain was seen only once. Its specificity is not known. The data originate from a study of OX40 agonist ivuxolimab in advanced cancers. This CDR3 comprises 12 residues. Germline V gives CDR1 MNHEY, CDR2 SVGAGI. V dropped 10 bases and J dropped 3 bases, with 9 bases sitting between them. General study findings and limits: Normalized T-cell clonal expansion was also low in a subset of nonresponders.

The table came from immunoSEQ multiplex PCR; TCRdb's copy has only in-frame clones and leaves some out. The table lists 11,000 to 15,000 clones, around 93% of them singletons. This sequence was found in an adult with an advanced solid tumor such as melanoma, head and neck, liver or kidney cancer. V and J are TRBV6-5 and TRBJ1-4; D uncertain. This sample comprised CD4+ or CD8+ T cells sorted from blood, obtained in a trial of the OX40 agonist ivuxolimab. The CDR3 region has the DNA TGTGCCACCCGTGGGGCTAATGAAAAACTGTTTTTT. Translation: CATRGANEKLFF.